This passage covers 17 T cell receptor beta chains from one sample sequenced in a study of OX40 agonist ivuxolimab in advanced cancers. This table comes from immunoSEQ multiplex PCR, and its TCRdb copy is limited to in-frame clones, with some not included. The table has over 90,000 clones, roughly 94% seen once. The sequences come from CD4+ or CD8+ T cells sorted from blood, collected in a trial of the OX40 agonist ivuxolimab. These receptors came from an adult with an advanced solid tumor such as melanoma, head and neck, liver or kidney cancer.

This clone was observed a few times. The genes are TRBV9 and TRBJ2-5; 8 nucleotides match TRBD1. CDR1 and CDR2 (germline): SGDLS, YYNGEE. The junction had 7 bases not matched to a gene; V was cut back by 2 bases and J by 4 bases. The CDR3 is 15 residues long. CDR3 bases: TGTGCCAGCAGCGTGAGCTTGGACAGGGCAGAGACCCAGTACTTC. This sequence encodes CASSVSLDRAETQYF.

The rearrangement uses TRBV11-2 and TRBJ2-1; D might be TRBD1 (6 bases). V lost 8 bases to trimming and J lost 2 bases, with 19 bases between them. Germline V gene data show CDR1 as SGHAT and CDR2 as FQNNGV. The CDR3 has 16 amino acids. The CDR3 nucleotides are TGTGCCAGCCTGTATAGGGGGACAACACCCTACAATGAGCAGTTCTTC. It yields the protein CASLYRGTTPYNEQFF. The variable domain in full, completed from reference TRBV11-2 and TRBJ2-1, reads EAGVAQSPRYKIIEKRQSVAFWCNPISGHATLYWYQQILGQGPKLLIQFQNNGVVDDSQLPKDRFSAERLKGVDSTLKIQPAKLEDSAVYLCASLYRGTTPYNEQFFGPGTRLTVL.

V is TRBV30 and J is TRBJ2-7; 8 bases align to TRBD1. Germline V gene sequence: CDR1 GTSNPN, CDR2 SVGIG (reference sequence). V lost 4 bases to trimming and J lost 3 bases; unmatched junction nucleotides: 8. CDR3 length: 14 amino acids. The CDR3 loop is CAWTLTGDRYEQYF. The DNA of the CDR3 is TGTGCCTGGACCCTGACAGGGGATCGCTACGAGCAGTACTTC.

The V call is TRBV11-2, the J call TRBJ2-7; 8 nucleotides match TRBD1. J gave up 2 bases and V 9 bases, and 9 bases lay outside the gene matches. The CDR3 contains 14 residues. Germline V lookup: CDR1 SGHAT, CDR2 FQNNGV. The CDR3 loop is CASKTGGTPYEQYF. The CDR3 DNA follows: TGTGCCAGTAAAACAGGGGGTACTCCCTACGAGCAGTACTTC.

The V and J genes are TRBV10-3 and TRBJ2-3; TRBD2 matches 9 bases. The CDR3 covers 16 residues. The germline CDR1 and CDR2 sequences are ENHRY and SYGVKD. With 4 bases clipped from V and 4 bases from J, the junction kept 9 bases outside the gene matches. The CDR3 here is CAISVGAGGAADTQYF. The CDR3 coding sequence is TGTGCCATCAGTGTTGGAGCGGGGGGTGCTGCAGATACGCAGTATTTT.

This sequence joins TRBV7-2 and TRBJ2-5; D is uncertain. With 5 bases removed from V and 1 base from J, the gap between germline ends came to 11 bases. Germline V lookup: CDR1 SGHTA, CDR2 FQGNSA. The CDR3 has 14 residues. The CDR3 region has the DNA TGTGCCAGCAGCCCCCGGGCAGCCCAAGAGACCCAGTACTTC. Translating it yields CASSPRAAQETQYF.

CDR3 amino acids: CASSEQGFNYGYTF. CDR3 nucleotide sequence: TGTGCCAGTAGTGAACAGGGGTTTAACTATGGCTACACCTTC. V gene TRBV19 combines with J gene TRBJ1-2; 7 bases map to TRBD1. CDR1 and CDR2 from the germline V gene are LNHDA and SQIVND (reference sequence). V shed 5 bases, J shed 1 base, and the junction held 4 bases outside the gene matches. CDR3 length equals 14 residues.

The chain employs TRBV4-3 and TRBJ1-4; 9 nucleotides align to TRBD1. Germline loops: CDR1 LGHNA, CDR2 YSLEER. V lost 3 bases, J lost 6 bases, and 11 bases stayed unmatched. This CDR3 spans 17 amino acids. CDR3 loop: CASSQGQGGQLDEKLFF. The CDR3 bases are TGCGCCAGCAGCCAGGGACAGGGTGGCCAATTGGATGAAAAACTGTTTTTT.

V gene TRBV5-4 combines with J gene TRBJ1-1, with TRBD1 as a possible D gene (6 bases). Per germline, CDR1 SGHNT and CDR2 YYREEE (reference sequence). The V end was cut by 2 bases, the J end by 3 bases, with 14 bases between. The CDR3 loop spans 15 amino acids. This CDR3 reads CASSLIGGGDTEAFF. The CDR3 DNA reads TGTGCCAGCAGCTTAATCGGGGGCGGGGACACTGAAGCTTTCTTT.

This rearrangement joins TRBV6-1 to TRBJ1-1; D not resolved. The CDR3 is 14 residues long. Germline loops: CDR1 MNHNS, CDR2 SASEGT. V was pared by 1 base and J by 5 bases, with 11 bases between. The CDR3 spells CASSEGGGLTEAFF. DNA of the CDR3: TGTGCCAGCAGTGAAGGAGGCGGACTGACTGAAGCTTTCTTT.

This chain joins TRBV7-9 and TRBJ1-2, with a tentative D call TRBD1 (5 bases). The CDR3 contains 15 residues. V lost 0 bases, J lost 8 bases, and 16 bases lay in between. The germline gives CDR1 SEHNR, CDR2 FQNEAQ (reference sequence). The CDR3 loop reads CASSLAHKGMDGYTF. CDR3 coding DNA: TGTGCCAGCAGCTTAGCGCATAAGGGGATGGACGGCTACACCTTC.

This rearrangement joins TRBV30 to TRBJ2-1; TRBD2 matches at 10 bases. The germline gives CDR1 GTSNPN, CDR2 SVGIG (reference sequence). The CDR3 sequence is 15 residues long. The V gene end was trimmed by 0 bases and the J gene end by 1 base; junction bases not matched to a gene: 0. This CDR3 is CAWSVLAGSYNEQFF. The CDR3 region has the DNA TGTGCCTGGAGTGTACTAGCGGGATCCTACAATGAGCAGTTCTTC.

The V gene is TRBV5-1, the J gene TRBJ2-7; D is ambiguous. Germline V gene lookup returns CDR1 SGHRS and CDR2 YFSETQ. The CDR3 extends over 14 amino acids. The V end was cut by 3 bases, the J end by 7 bases, with 17 bases between. The CDR3 region has the DNA TGCGCCAGCAGCTCAGACACCAAGGTGTTGGAGCAGTACTTC. It codes for CASSSDTKVLEQYF.

The rearrangement uses TRBV15 and TRBJ1-5; D is uncertain. Trimming took 8 bases from V and 7 from J, leaving 18 bases between them. CDR1 LNHNV and CDR2 YYDKDF come from the germline V gene (reference sequence). This CDR3 has 14 residues. This chain's CDR3 is CATARRLGEQPQHF. CDR3 sequence (DNA): TGTGCCACCGCCCGACGATTAGGAGAACAGCCCCAGCATTTT. The full variable domain, rest sourced from reference TRBV15 and TRBJ1-5, is DAMVIQNPRYQVTQFGKPVTLSCSQTLNHNVMYWYQQKSSQAPKLLFHYYDKDFNNEADTPDNFQSRRPNTSFCFLDIRSPGLGDTAMYLCATARRLGEQPQHFGDGTRLSIL.

This clone was seen once. The chain recombines TRBV28 with TRBJ1-5, with a tentative D call TRBD1 (5 bases). Deletions cut 6 bases from V and 4 bases from J, with 16 bases between. Per the germline V gene, CDR1 is MDHEN and CDR2 is SYDVKM. CDR3 size: 15 residues. The CDR3 region is CASSPDSYSNQPQHF. The DNA for the CDR3 is TGTGCCAGCAGCCCCGACAGTTATTCAAATCAGCCCCAGCATTTT.

With regard to this clone: The junction departs from germline at one end; a sequencing error may be responsible. The V call is TRBV7-7, the J call TRBJ2-7, with TRBD1 matching over 8 bases. The germline CDR1 and CDR2 sequences are SSHAT and FNYEAQ (reference sequence). The length of the CDR3 is 15 residues. DNA for the CDR3: TGTGCTAGCAGCTTAGACAGGGGCGGTACCTACGAGCAGTACTTC. Translation: CASSLDRGGTYEQYF.

The chain employs TRBV7-2 and TRBJ1-2; no reliable D call. This CDR3 has 15 residues. Germline-derived CDR1 and CDR2 are SGHTA and FQGNSA. The ends were cut back, 5 bases at V and 6 bases at J, with 19 bases in the middle. DNA of the CDR3: TGTGCCAGCAGCCCCCTTTTTAGGACCGAAGATGGCTACACCTTC. The encoded protein is CASSPLFRTEDGYTF.